These T cell receptor beta chains were read from a single sample in a study of cytomegalovirus exposure and HLA in healthy donors. TCRdb's table, derived via immunoSEQ multiplex PCR, lists solely in-frame clones and lacks some. The data show about 90,000 clones, about 73% seen once. Specimen: PBMCs. Receptor source: a woman between 40 and 50 years old in good health and CMV-seropositive. The CDR3 runs from the conserved cysteine through the conserved F or W. The D gene is left open where the match is weak. Rows give clone size only sometimes, using once, few, many, or a class for an expanded clone.

v_call	j_call	d_call	clone_size	cdr3_aa	cdr3_nt
TRBV4-2	TRBJ2-1	TRBD2	.	CASSPRRGLAENNEQFF	TGTGCCAGCAGCCCCCGGCGGGGACTAGCGGAAAACAATGAGCAGTTCTTC
TRBV6-5	TRBJ1-5	TRBD1	.	CASSLGTASNQPQHF	TGTGCCAGCAGTCTAGGGACAGCTAGCAATCAGCCCCAGCATTTT
TRBV5-4	TRBJ2-3	.	.	CASRQTAVQGDTQYF	TGTGCCAGCAGACAAACAGCAGTACAGGGAGATACGCAGTATTTT
TRBV6-1	TRBJ1-1	.	.	CASSRTGSGYTEAFF	TGTGCCAGCAGTAGAACAGGGAGCGGCTACACTGAAGCTTTCTTT
TRBV18	TRBJ2-7	TRBD1	.	CASSPMDRDYEQYF	TGTGCCAGCTCACCCATGGACAGGGACTACGAGCAGTACTTC
TRBV19	TRBJ2-1	TRBD1	.	CASSVTGGKGEQFF	TGTGCCAGTAGTGTGACAGGGGGGAAGGGTGAGCAGTTCTTC
TRBV7-9	TRBJ1-1	.	.	CSSNLQKNTEAFF	TGTTCCAGTAATCTCCAGAAGAACACTGAAGCTTTCTTT
TRBV5-8	TRBJ2-1	TRBD2	.	CASSTSGYNEQFF	TGTGCCAGCAGTACTAGCGGGTACAATGAGCAGTTCTTC
TRBV11-2	TRBJ2-5	TRBD1	.	CASSRDRAFGQETQYF	TGTGCCAGCAGCCGGGACAGGGCTTTTGGGCAAGAGACCCAGTACTTC
TRBV6-5	TRBJ1-2	TRBD1	.	CASSTTGAGYTF	TGTGCCAGCAGTACGACAGGGGCCGGCTACACCTTC
TRBV12-5	TRBJ2-2	TRBD2	.	CASARGLAGGDTGELFF	TGTGCTAGTGCCCGGGGGCTAGCGGGAGGCGACACCGGGGAGCTGTTTTTT
TRBV27	TRBJ2-7	.	.	CASSWVTSSGEQYF	TGTGCCAGCAGTTGGGTGACTAGTTCGGGCGAGCAGTACTTC
TRBV2	TRBJ2-7	.	.	CASSEKGYVYEQYF	TGTGCCAGCAGTGAAAAGGGGTATGTCTACGAGCAGTACTTC
TRBV6-4	TRBJ2-2	TRBD2	once	CASSDSPGEGSGELFF	TGTGCCAGCAGTGACTCCCCTGGGGAGGGCTCCGGGGAGCTGTTTTTT
TRBV11-3	TRBJ2-5	.	once	CASSAEETQYF	TGTGCCAGCAGCGCAGAAGAGACCCAGTACTTC
TRBV19	TRBJ2-7	.	.	CASSRGGRGYEQYF	TGTGCCAGTAGTAGAGGAGGCAGGGGATACGAGCAGTACTTC
TRBV4-3	TRBJ2-7	TRBD1	.	CASSQDRRDRVYEQYF	TGCGCCAGCAGCCAAGATCGCCGGGACAGAGTCTACGAGCAGTACTTC
TRBV5-6	TRBJ1-2	.	.	CASTRRGGTNYGYTF	TGTGCCAGCACGCGAAGGGGGGGCACCAACTATGGCTACACCTTC
TRBV9	TRBJ2-7	TRBD1	.	CASSASWDSFYEQYF	TGTGCCAGCAGCGCGAGCTGGGACAGCTTCTACGAGCAGTACTTC
TRBV5-4	TRBJ2-1	TRBD1	.	CASSPQGASYNEQFF	TGTGCCAGCAGCCCACAGGGGGCATCCTACAATGAGCAGTTCTTC
TRBV11-1	TRBJ2-1	TRBD2	.	CASTLAGADNEQFF	TGTGCCAGCACACTAGCGGGCGCAGACAATGAGCAGTTCTTC
TRBV6-4	TRBJ2-1	.	.	CASSVEDRNEQFF	TGTGCCAGCAGTGTGGAGGATCGAAATGAGCAGTTCTTC
TRBV28	TRBJ2-3	.	.	CASSPSVSGTDTQYF	TGTGCCAGCAGTCCCTCGGTGAGCGGGACAGATACGCAGTATTTT
TRBV18	TRBJ2-7	.	.	CASSPFDLGDSDEQYF	TGTGCCAGCTCACCATTTGATTTGGGGGACTCGGACGAGCAGTACTTC
TRBV27	TRBJ2-1	.	.	CASTAGPYNNNEQFF	TGTGCCAGCACCGCGGGTCCATATAACAACAATGAGCAGTTCTTC
TRBV5-1	TRBJ1-1	.	.	CASSLGQLTLNTEAFF	TGCGCCAGCAGCTTAGGACAGCTAACCCTGAACACTGAAGCTTTCTTT
TRBV15	TRBJ1-5	TRBD1	.	CATGQGGNQPQHF	TGTGCCACCGGACAGGGTGGCAATCAGCCCCAGCATTTT
TRBV4-3	TRBJ1-2	.	once	CASSPSFIGGYTF	TGCGCCAGCAGCCCCTCCTTTATTGGCGGCTACACCTTC
TRBV9	TRBJ2-2	.	.	CASSVGGSGELFF	TGTGCCAGCAGCGTAGGGGGCAGCGGGGAGCTGTTTTTT
TRBV6-5	TRBJ2-3	TRBD1	.	CASSPRTGVVDTQYF	TGTGCCAGCAGTCCGAGGACAGGGGTGGTAGATACGCAGTATTTT
TRBV12-5	TRBJ2-2	.	.	CASGGGNTGELFF	TGTGCTAGTGGGGGGGGAAACACCGGGGAGCTGTTTTTT
TRBV7-9	TRBJ2-2	.	.	CASSSPVGAPSNTGELFF	TGTGCCAGCAGCTCTCCCGTGGGGGCCCCTTCGAACACCGGGGAGCTGTTTTTT